The T cell receptor (beta chain) under discussion was sequenced for a study of blood T cell dynamics during melanoma immunotherapy. The time point was: pre-treatment baseline. Prior systemic cancer therapy, immunosuppressant use and other active malignancies excluded patients. Germline V CDR1 and CDR2: LNHDA, SQIVND (reference sequence). The ends were cut back, 1 base at V and 6 bases at J, with 12 bases in the middle. CDR3 size: 14 residues. A fixed DNA input of about 0.35 ug was used per bulk PBMC sample. TCRdb keeps only in-frame clones here, not all; method: immunoSEQ multiplex PCR. The data hold approximately 22,000 clones, with 87% observed a single time.

The TCR was taken from a human donor with melanoma. Here the sequenced sample was blood, taken from a patient treated with checkpoint blockade. The chain links TRBV19 to TRBJ1-1, with D unresolved. This CDR3 is CASSIGRGLSEAFF. In DNA, the CDR3 is TGTGCCAGTAGTATAGGGCGGGGTTTATCTGAAGCTTTCTTT. The variable domain in full, with the rest retrieved from reference TRBV19 and TRBJ1-1, is DGGITQSPKYLFRKEGQNVTLSCEQNLNHDAMYWYRQDPGQGLRLIYYSQIVNDFQKGDIAEGYSVSREKKESFPLTVTSAQKNPTAFYLCASSIGRGLSEAFFGQGTRLTVV.